Following are 4 T cell receptor beta chains from one sample sequenced in a study of cytomegalovirus exposure and HLA in healthy donors. With 60 Vbeta and 13 Jbeta primers, the PCR was carried out. Profiled with immunoSEQ multiplex PCR; TCRdb holds only in-frame clones, not every one. The sample has 90,000 to 150,000 clones, approximately 84% seen once. Sequencing input: PBMCs. The receptor set was obtained from a man aged 50 or older in good health and CMV-seronegative.

The J gene is TRBJ2-7, the V gene TRBV5-1; perhaps TRBD1 as D (6 bases). Per the germline V gene, CDR1 is SGHRS and CDR2 is YFSETQ. Trimming left V 1 base short and J 6 bases short, with 14 bases between. The CDR3 has 14 residues. CDR3 nucleotide sequence: TGCGCCAGCAGCTTGAACCAACAGGGAATCGAGCAGTACTTC. Translated, it gives CASSLNQQGIEQYF. Together with reference TRBV5-1 and TRBJ2-7, the CDR3 gives the full variable domain: KAGVTQTPRYLIKTRGQQVTLSCSPISGHRSVSWYQQTPGQGLQFLFEYFSETQRNKGNFPGRFSGRQFSNSRSEMNVSTLELGDSALYLCASSLNQQGIEQYFGPGTRLTVT.

As regards this clone: The junction does not match germline at one end; this may be a read error. The chain recombines TRBV4-1 with TRBJ1-4; no firm D call. Germline V lookup: CDR1 MGHRA, CDR2 YSYEKL. This CDR3 comprises 14 residues. The CDR3 sequence is CASSQDLVAENQSF. The CDR3 nucleotides are TGCGCCAGCAGCCAAGATTTGGTTGCGGAAAATCAAAGTTTT.

The chain couples TRBV7-3 to TRBJ1-2, with TRBD1 matching 9 bases. Germline V CDR1 and CDR2: SGHTA, FQGTGA. V lost 5 bases to trimming and J lost 5 bases; unmatched junction nucleotides: 9. The length of the CDR3 is 15 residues. CDR3 sequence: CASSPTGGPAYGYTF. The CDR3 DNA sequence: TGTGCCAGCAGCCCCACAGGGGGCCCCGCTTATGGCTACACCTTC.

The chain is built from TRBV5-1 and TRBJ2-7; 9 nucleotides align to TRBD1. The CDR3 loop spans 16 amino acids. Germline assignment: CDR1 SGHRS and CDR2 YFSETQ. The junction had 6 bases not matched to a gene; V was cut back by 2 bases and J by 0 bases. The CDR3 DNA sequence: TGCGCCAGCAGCTTTGGGGGACAGGGATTCTCCTACGAGCAGTACTTC. Its protein is CASSFGGQGFSYEQYF.